Below, 20 T cell receptor beta chains from the same sample are listed, as sequenced in a study of regulatory T cells in long-lasting Graves disease. Building of the TCR beta libraries involved iRepertoire HTBI primers and Arm-PCR of CDR3 regions. TCRdb analysed the multiplex PCR reads with MiXCR anew, one entry per CDR3 protein. The data show 350,000 to 450,000 distinct CDR3 sequences, with more than 13% seen just once and roughly a sixth held by the top ten. The time point was: newly diagnosed GD, antithyroid drugs for less than 3 months. The TCR library was prepared using RNA isolated from PBMCs. This same sample was also taken into another study, of T cells in Graves' hyperthyroidism and ophthalmopathy.

Sequenced here: peripheral blood mononuclear cells (PBMCs), sampled at new diagnosis, from a patient treated with antithyroid drugs. These receptors all stem from a young woman with Graves disease.

This clonotype has just a few counts. The chain employs TRBV3-1 and TRBJ1-1; D is undetermined. The germline CDR1 and CDR2 sequences are LGHDT and YNNKEL (reference sequence). The CDR3 loop spans 14 amino acids. V shed 4 bases and J shed 1 base, with 10 bases lying between them. The CDR3 sequence is CASSRQETNTEAFF. The CDR3 bases are TGTGCCAGCAGCCGGCAGGAAACGAACACTGAAGCTTTCTTT.

The rearrangement joins TRBV9 to TRBJ1-1, with D perhaps TRBD1 (6 bases). CDR3 length equals 15 residues. Trimming took off 4 bases at V and 3 bases at J, with 16 bases between the two ends. The germline V gene has CDR1 SGDLS and CDR2 YYNGEE. CDR3 sequence: CASSQRGGKDTEAFF. For the CDR3, the DNA is TGTGCCAGCAGCCAGAGGGGGGGTAAAGACACTGAAGCTTTCTTT.

In its sample, this clonotype was seen a few times. The chain employs TRBV7-3 and TRBJ2-1, with TRBD1 as a possible D gene (6 bases). With 2 bases removed from V and 9 bases from J, the gap between germline ends came to 14 bases. The CDR3 is 14 residues long. Looked up from germline, CDR1 is SGHTA and CDR2 is FQGTGA. The CDR3 sequence is CASSLGSGRGEQFF. The CDR3 DNA follows: TGTGCCAGCAGCTTAGGATCAGGCAGGGGTGAGCAGTTCTTC.

This clonotype appeared a few times. The rearrangement uses TRBV19 and TRBJ2-1, with D unresolved. CDR1 and CDR2 (germline): LNHDA, SQIVND (reference sequence). The CDR3 length is 17 residues. The V end lost 5 bases, the J end lost 10 bases, and 27 bases lay between the germline ends. DNA for the CDR3: TGTGCCAGTAGTGCCTGGGAACGTTCAGTGGCGGCTGGAGAGCAGTTCTTC. Amino acids: CASSAWERSVAAGEQFF.

This clonotype has at least ten counts. The CDR3 here is CASSDPLAVSYNEQFF. CDR3 sequence (DNA): TGTGCCAGCAGTGATCCCCTAGCGGTCTCCTACAATGAGCAGTTCTTC. The chain combines TRBV12-3 or TRBV12-4 with TRBJ2-1, with 7 bases that match TRBD2. The J segment lost 0 bases and the V segment lost 5 bases, leaving 7 bases of the junction unmatched. CDR3 size: 16 residues.

This clonotype appeared a single time. The J gene is TRBJ2-7, the V gene TRBV6-2 or TRBV6-3; 8 bases align to TRBD1. This CDR3 contains 14 residues. Germline trimming cut 7 bases from V and 3 bases from J; bases unmatched to any gene: 8. Germline V gives CDR1 MNHEY, CDR2 SVGEGT. The CDR3 DNA follows: TGTGCCAGCATGAGAGGACAGGGAGACTACGAGCAGTACTTC. Residues: CASMRGQGDYEQYF.

This clonotype has ten or more counts. V gene TRBV6-1 combines with J gene TRBJ1-1, with D tentatively TRBD1 (6 bases). Germline assignment: CDR1 MNHNS and CDR2 SASEGT. The CDR3 consists of 13 residues. Trimming took off 3 bases at V and 3 bases at J, with 8 bases between the two ends. The DNA of the CDR3 is TGTGCCAGCAGTGATGGGGGGCACACTGAAGCTTTCTTT. Protein product: CASSDGGHTEAFF.

This clonotype was seen repeatedly, ten times or more. The chain has TRBV13 and TRBJ2-3; D is uncertain. The CDR3 loop spans 16 amino acids. Deletions cut 5 bases from V and 0 bases from J, with 15 bases between. Looked up from germline, CDR1 is PRHDT and CDR2 is FYEKMQ (reference sequence). The CDR3: CASSISGSFSTDTQYF. The CDR3, as DNA: TGTGCCAGCAGCATATCCGGGTCCTTTAGCACAGATACGCAGTATTTT.

This clonotype was found many times. V is TRBV2 and J is TRBJ1-2, with D perhaps TRBD1 (6 bases). CDR3 length equals 13 residues. Per germline, CDR1 SNHLY and CDR2 FYNNEI. V lost 3 bases, J lost 8 bases, and 13 bases lay in between. CDR3 in DNA: TGTGCCAGCAGTGAGCACAAGGGGGACGGCTACACCTTC. Translating it yields CASSEHKGDGYTF.

In this sample, this clonotype turned up many times. The chain is built from TRBV27 and TRBJ2-4; a weak D match, TRBD1 (5 bases). Germline V lookup: CDR1 MNHEY, CDR2 SMNVEV (reference sequence). This CDR3 is built from 14 residues. The ends were cut back, 4 bases at V and 5 bases at J, with 12 bases in the middle. The CDR3 sequence: CASSSSWGQNIQYF. In DNA, the CDR3 is TGTGCCAGCAGTTCAAGCTGGGGCCAAAACATTCAGTACTTC.

This clonotype was picked up many times. This rearrangement joins TRBV24-1 to TRBJ2-1; 8 bases match TRBD1. The CDR3 totals 14 residues. After removal of 6 bases from V and 6 bases from J, the junction contained 6 bases not matched to a gene. The germline V gene has CDR1 KGHDR and CDR2 SFDVKD. DNA of the CDR3: TGTGCCACCAGTTCGGACAGGGACTCCAATGAGCAGTTCTTC. It encodes CATSSDRDSNEQFF.

The chain carries TRBV15 and TRBJ2-1; D possibly corresponds to TRBD1 (6 bases). V dropped 2 bases and J dropped 5 bases, with 13 bases sitting between them. Germline CDR1 LNHNV, CDR2 YYDKDF (reference sequence). The CDR3 extends over 15 amino acids. CDR3 DNA sequence: TGTGCCACCAGCAGAAACCCCGACAGGAACAATGAGCAGTTCTTC. It codes for CATSRNPDRNNEQFF. Variable domain in full (rest from reference TRBV15 and TRBJ2-1): DAMVIQNPRYQVTQFGKPVTLSCSQTLNHNVMYWYQQKSSQAPKLLFHYYDKDFNNEADTPDNFQSRRPNTSFCFLDIRSPGLGDTAMYLCATSRNPDRNNEQFFGPGTRLTVL.

The rearrangement joins TRBV25-1 to TRBJ2-7; TRBD2 is a possible D gene (5 bases). The length of the CDR3 is 15 residues. The germline CDR1 and CDR2 sequences are MGHDK and SYGVNS. V lost 6 bases, J lost 3 bases, and 18 bases lay in between. This CDR3 is CASSPPFVRDYEQYF. CDR3 coding DNA: TGTGCCAGCAGCCCGCCCTTCGTGAGGGACTACGAGCAGTACTTC.

This clonotype was seen just once. This could be a read error, since a much larger clone is one nucleotide away. This CDR3 reads CSATHLADRSYNEQYF. CDR3 in DNA: TGCAGTGCCACGCATTTAGCGGACCGCTCCTACAATGAGCAGTACTTC. V is TRBV20-1 and J is TRBJ2-7; D may be TRBD2 (6 bases). The CDR3 length is 16 residues. CDR1 DFQATT and CDR2 SNEGSKA come from the germline V gene (reference sequence). V lost 6 bases and J 7 bases, leaving 28 bases between the germline ends.

This clonotype was detected ten times or more. The J gene is TRBJ2-7, the V gene TRBV7-9, with D tentatively TRBD1 or TRBD2 (6 bases each). This CDR3 region has 17 residues. The germline V gene encodes CDR1 SEHNR and CDR2 FQNEAQ (reference sequence). Trimming pared 5 bases from V and 2 bases from J, leaving 22 bases between. CDR3 sequence reads: CASSGAGQGKAAYEQYF. The DNA of the CDR3 is TGTGCCAGCAGCGGAGCGGGCCAGGGGAAGGCTGCCTACGAGCAGTACTTC.

This clonotype was detected only once. This chain links TRBV5-4 with TRBJ2-7, with a possible D match to TRBD2 (5 bases). This CDR3 is 15 amino acids long. The V end was cut by 4 bases, the J end by 2 bases, with 16 bases between. CDR1 is SGHNT and CDR2 is YYREEE in the germline V gene (reference sequence). The CDR3 bases are TGTGCCAGCAGCCCCGCCGTGGGAGAGGCCTACGAGCAGTACTTC. Translated: CASSPAVGEAYEQYF.

This clonotype showed up just a few times. This chain connects TRBV10-2 to TRBJ1-2, with no clear D. V lost 5 bases, J lost 2 bases, and 18 bases lay in between. The CDR3 is made up of 16 amino acids. The germline CDR1 and CDR2 sequences are WSHSY and SAAADI. The CDR3 nucleotides read TGCGCCAGCAGTCCCCTCGCGCAAATTTACAACTATGGCTACACCTTC. Residues: CASSPLAQIYNYGYTF.

The genes are TRBV4-1 and TRBJ1-1; 7 bases match TRBD1. The CDR3 is 16 residues long. V lost 5 bases, J lost 4 bases, and 13 bases stayed unmatched. Germline lookup yields CDR1 MGHRA and CDR2 YSYEKL. The CDR3 spells CASSTNHRGWVTEAFF. CDR3 nucleotide sequence: TGCGCCAGCAGCACCAACCACAGGGGATGGGTCACTGAAGCTTTCTTT.

This clonotype came up many times. This chain uses TRBV7-9 with TRBJ2-1; D remains unclear. The V end was cut by 1 base, the J end by 3 bases, with 7 bases between. Germline CDR1 reads SEHNR; CDR2 reads FQNEAQ (reference sequence). CDR3 length: 14 amino acids. The CDR3 nucleotides are TGTGCCAGCAGCTTAGAACTCCACTACAATGAGCAGTTCTTC. As protein: CASSLELHYNEQFF.

This clonotype was counted ten times or more. The genes are TRBV11-3 and TRBJ2-1; TRBD2 agrees at 10 bases. The CDR3 totals 15 residues. J gave up 5 bases and V 5 bases, and 6 bases lay outside the gene matches. The germline gives CDR1 SGHNT, CDR2 YENEEA. CDR3 nucleotides: TGTGCCAGCAGCCCCGGGACTAGCGACAACAATGAGCAGTTCTTC. Translation: CASSPGTSDNNEQFF.